This T cell receptor (beta chain) was sequenced for a study of blood T cell repertoires in COVID-19. On the study more broadly: Sample material is recorded as cDNA or gDNA derived from T cells, B-cell-depleted T cells, or PBMCs.

The assay was immunoSEQ multiplex PCR, and TCRdb's table has in-frame clones only and misses some. Of fewer than 250,000 clones in the sample, roughly 77% were seen once. The germline CDR1 and CDR2 sequences are SNHLY and FYNNEI. V trimming: 6 bases; J trimming: 6 bases; junction bases outside the gene matches: 10. CDR3 length: 15 residues. The chain uses TRBV2 and TRBJ2-3; 9 bases fit TRBD2. Sequencing input: PBMCs or T cells enriched from blood (not recorded which). The receptor comes from a woman in her forties or fifties with acute COVID-19. The DNA of the CDR3 is TGTGCCAGCAGACGGACAGCGGGGGGCGTGGATACGCAGTATTTT. Translation gives CASRRTAGGVDTQYF.